This T cell receptor beta chain was profiled in a study of cytomegalovirus exposure and HLA in healthy donors (dated by TCRdb to between 2016 and 2019). At the level of the whole study: In an earlier analysis of roughly 500 of the donors, 276 Gb of sequence data and 120 million or so unique TCR beta sequences from roughly 180 million T cells were reported. An early release covering over 500 HLA-typed donors comprised 250 to 350 gigabases of sequencing data and around 80 million unique TCR sequences. Of the roughly 400 genotyped donors, 80% to 90% were placed in the genetic ancestry cluster associated with self-reported Caucasian donors. The study aimed to test whether cataloging public T cell receptors could reveal signatures of past pathogen exposure. The study used immunosequencing to profile the T cell repertoires of 670 or so subjects and linked those repertoires to cytomegalovirus serostatus. Along with the roughly 670-subject first cohort, a separate validation cohort of more than 90 different subjects was used. High-throughput TCR immunosequencing, statistical association of individual TCRs with disease status, and machine learning were combined to predict cytomegalovirus infection status. A later analysis re-analyzed previously published TCR beta repertoires from roughly 600 donors and added high-resolution HLA genotyping to study TCR occurrence patterns. Rather than using new phenotypic data, the later analysis identified candidate immune exposures from TCR beta sequences and from how often those sequences occurred across donors. An earlier analysis of some 500 of the donors applied high-throughput TCR beta sequencing to assess whether each TCR beta V gene segment acted as functional or pseudogenic. Donor age, sex, ethnicity and CMV serostatus were compiled together with the repertoire data. A later genetic analysis took genome-wide SNP genotypes for about 60% of the roughly 670 donors and used that subset as a discovery cohort. Every repertoire in the discovery cohort had been generated on one and the same sequencing platform. HLA typing included class I and class II loci at four-digit resolution. The number of donors typed differed by locus, with roughly 620-630 for A, B, C, DRB1 and DQB1, roughly 520 for DQA1, 600 to 610 for DPA1, and some 450 for DPB1. About five DR-DQ haplotypes were treated as single units for association and clustering because of strong linkage in the cohort. Among some 410 genotyped donors of the cohort, an average of approximately 240,000 unique TCR beta nucleotide sequences were sequenced per donor, around 20% of them non-productive.

Results and caveats for the whole study, not just this receptor: In a later analysis, several top co-occurrence clusters were reported to appear linked to parvovirus B19, influenza, CMV and Epstein-Barr virus. For the cohort, immune exposure information was limited to CMV serostatus. The sequencing pipeline was judged likely to have produced a cluster of highly shared sequence variants as a technical artifact. A few of the identified cytomegalovirus-associated TCR beta chains were confirmed in vitro to be specific for cytomegalovirus antigens. The authors suggested that the approach could potentially be generalized to other disease states and immunological phenotypes. The cohort was sequenced for TCR beta chains only, and without alpha or paired-chain data the features that could be detected were limited. In a later analysis, the rate of TCR association differed among HLA loci, with DRB1 alleles having the most associated TCRs and HLA-C alleles having the fewest. A total of 164 TCR beta chains were listed by the study as associated with cytomegalovirus. In both the original and validation cohorts, the classifier was reported to diagnose cytomegalovirus status with high specificity and sensitivity. Because the 87-base-pair reads could not distinguish some IMGT-functional V segments, including TRBV6-2 and TRBV6-3, those segments were excluded. A further reported finding was that TCR beta sequences accurately predicted the HLA-A and HLA-B alleles for most subjects in the first cohort. In a later analysis, HLA-associated TCR beta chains showed more clonal expansion and lower generation probabilities than non-associated chains that were equally common. V-gene and J-gene trimming of TCR beta chains was associated with a missense DCLRE1C variant in a later genetic analysis, and the association was replicated in an independent cohort. A later analysis found that most CMV-associated TCR beta chains appeared HLA-restricted, with HLA associations seemingly driven largely by CMV exposure. Across donors, most TCR sequences were observed very rarely, whereas some public TCRs were present in many individuals. Because HLA typing was unavailable for some donors at each locus, only the typed subset was used in association tests. In an earlier analysis of about 550 of the donors, most TCR beta V segments were observed in productive rearrangements about 87% or about 30% of the time, broadly matching IMGT annotations. Because counts were too low, more than 15 rarely observed V segments, including chromosome 9 orphons, were excluded from the earlier analysis of several hundred of the donors. In a later genetic analysis, fewer N-insertions in productive TCRs were reported among donors in an Asian-associated ancestry cluster than the roughly 700-donor mean. Specific HLA alleles were associated with over 15,000 TCR beta sequences at a false discovery rate of 0.05 in a later analysis. When HLA alleles, especially DR and DQ, strongly co-occurred, attributing TCR associations to individual alleles was difficult. Presence/absence analyses assumed roughly uniform sequencing depth across donors, an assumption that may not hold. Linkage disequilibrium might explain the correlated functional status among segregating V segments, but an unknown experimental factor could not be ruled out.

In total, approximately 610 healthy bone marrow donors made up the cohort. Cohort members were all nominally healthy when sampled, although unrecorded immune exposures were likely present. The donor was CMV seronegative and was included in the group of 352 seronegative cohort members. A peripheral blood sample was provided by each donor, and peripheral blood mononuclear cells were used for TCR beta sequencing. The Qiagen DNeasy Blood Extraction Kit was used to extract genomic DNA from the blood cell samples. Via the germline V gene, CDR1 is SGHDT and CDR2 YYEEEE. The V end gives up 4 bases and the J end 9 bases, leaving 8 bases in the junction not matched to a gene. The CDR3 runs 15 residues from the cysteine to the phenylalanine. Only the CDR3 region is kept as DNA, spanning 45 bases read in frame from base 1. Libraries were prepared through the immunoSEQ multiplex PCR assay. The multiplex PCR relied on a mix of 60 forward primers for TCR Vbeta segments and 13 reverse primers for TCR Jbeta segments. The CDR3 region of rearranged TCR beta genes was amplified from genomic DNA by a multiplex PCR assay. The Illumina HiSeq System was used to sequence the amplified TCR beta libraries as 87-base-pair reads. As for how the authors treated the data: A later analysis counted around 72 million unique TCR beta chains across the 550 to 750 repertoires, and around 9.9 million of these chains were shared by at least two donors. Raw reads were error-corrected and collapsed into unique sequences with a nearest-neighbor algorithm that merged closely related sequences to remove PCR and sequencing errors. V, D and J gene segments were assigned by aligning CDR3 sequences to IMGT reference sequences. Each retained sequence needed at least a six-nucleotide match to both a V gene segment and a J gene segment. Rearrangements were classified as productive when the CDR3 lacked stop codons and remained in frame with V and J, and all other rearrangements were classified as non-productive. Following IMGT convention, CDR3 was defined as the stretch from the second conserved V-encoded cysteine to the conserved J-encoded phenylalanine. The earlier analysis of fewer than 700 of the donors excluded sequences that lacked an unambiguous match to a single V gene segment. In an earlier analysis of a few hundred of the donors, V segments were called functional above 56.7% productive rearrangements and were called segregating when the between-donor standard deviation exceeded 5%. A statistical classification framework was developed to diagnose cytomegalovirus status using the catalog of TCR beta chain sequences. V and J gene assignment, in a later analysis, came from comparing TCR nucleotide sequences with IMGT/GENE-DB human TR gene sequences. A later analysis assigned CDR3 sequences and most-parsimonious VDJ recombination scenarios with the TCRdist pipeline. A later analysis defined each TCR beta chain by its CDR3 amino acid sequence plus V-gene family, and excluded reads lacking a unique V-gene family. A later analysis removed 500 to 600 highly shared, low-generation-probability nucleotide sequences to deal with suspected cross-contamination and a sequencing artifact. In a later analysis, a clonal expansion index was calculated for each public chain from normalized within-repertoire ranks of inferred template counts. In a later analysis, generation probabilities were computed with a VDJ recombination model fitted to out-of-frame rearrangements, and the resulting probabilities were checked against IGoR. In a later analysis, TCR-TCR, TCR-HLA and TCR-CMV co-occurrence was scored with hypergeometric tests, and a repertoire-size bias correction was applied to TCR pairs. In a later analysis, false discovery rates were estimated by permuting HLA or CMV assignments 20 times. In a later analysis, co-occurring TCRs were grouped using DBSCAN, with TCRdist sequence similarity added in when clustering inside HLA-allele-positive subsets. For co-occurrence clustering, repertoires with fewer than 30,000 or more than 120,000 public chains were excluded, along with roughly 5 repertoires with anomalous nucleotide sharing. Here the immuneACCESS table is served through TCRdb, limited to in-frame sequences with V and J called. Missing clones are a known gap in these copies; in checked studies unresolved V genes cover under half, and the rest lacks a known reason. The DNA gave D and trimming, while V, J and clone size come from that table. Counted in this sample were under 300,000 clones; 65% to 85% of them appeared once. Of the sample, roughly 2.4% falls within the top ten clones.

Notes on this clone: The antigen it binds to is not known. The input lacks base qualities; no much larger clone sits a single base away.

The sequence is built from TRBV5-6 and TRBJ2-1, with 12 bases aligning to TRBD2. This clonotype was obtained from a female donor in good health and CMV-seronegative. Sequenced material: PBMCs. The sequenced DNA is TGTGCCAGCAGCCTCTCTAGCGGGAGGGCCGCTGAGCAGTTCTTC. It codes for CASSLSSGRAAEQFF.